Listed here are 8 T cell receptor beta chains from one sample, sequenced in a study of shared clonotypes between healthy human individuals (TCRdb year 2020). The library was obtained by the immunoSEQ multiplex PCR assay. Imported from immuneACCESS, the table was reduced by TCRdb to in-frame sequences with V and J called. These copies leave out some clones; in studies compared against another copy, an unresolved V gene accounts for under half, and the cause of the remainder is not known. In this sample the table shows about 600,000 clones, roughly 97% of which occur a single time. The ten biggest clones cover 0.045% to 0.06% of the sample. The sequenced sample was naive CD4+ T cells sorted from blood. The cell subset or site label, as the study defines it: CD45RA+ positively selected. These receptor sequences come from a woman aged 30 to 39 in good health.

This chain links TRBV6-1 with TRBJ1-2; D possibly corresponds to TRBD1 (6 bases). In germline, CDR1 is MNHNS, CDR2 SASEGT. This CDR3 has 13 residues. Between the trimmed V and J ends, which lost 1 base and 8 bases, there was a span of 11 bases. CDR3 protein: CASSEGRTVGYTF. The DNA of the CDR3 is TGTGCCAGCAGTGAAGGTCGGACAGTAGGCTACACCTTC.

The V gene is TRBV6-1, the J gene TRBJ1-4, with 8 bases matching TRBD1. The CDR3 runs 14 residues. Germline V gives CDR1 MNHNS, CDR2 SASEGT. Losses at the gene ends were 3 bases for V and 4 bases for J; bases not matched to a gene: 1. As DNA, the CDR3 is TGTGCCAGCAGTGAGGACAGGGTTAATGAAAAACTGTTTTTT. It yields the protein CASSEDRVNEKLFF.

The J gene is TRBJ1-1, the V gene TRBV7-2, with D uncertain. CDR1 is SGHTA, CDR2 FQGNSA, per germline. CDR3 size: 17 residues. Deletions cut 1 base from V and 0 bases from J, with 15 bases between. As DNA, the CDR3 is TGTGCCAGCAGCTTAGGCCGTATGATCGGTATGAACACTGAAGCTTTCTTT. It specifies CASSLGRMIGMNTEAFF.

The DNA for the CDR3 is TGCAGCGTGACACAGAATGAAAAACTGTTTTTT. Translation gives CSVTQNEKLFF. This rearrangement joins TRBV29-1 to TRBJ1-4; D is undetermined. The CDR3 consists of 11 residues. Trimming left V 6 bases short and J 5 bases short, with 7 bases between. The germline CDR1 and CDR2 sequences are SQVTM and ANQGSEA. The full variable domain, with the rest looked up from reference TRBV29-1 and TRBJ1-4, is SAVISQKPSRDICQRGTSLTIQCQVDSQVTMMFWYRQQPGQSLTLIATANQGSEATYESGFVIDKFPISRPNLTFSTLTVSNMSPEDSSIYLCSVTQNEKLFFGSGTQLSVL.

J is TRBJ2-2 and V is TRBV7-8; no clear D. Germline assignment: CDR1 SGHVS and CDR2 FQNEAQ. V dropped 1 base and J dropped 4 bases, with 10 bases sitting between them. This CDR3 has 15 amino acids. CDR3: CASSLVRLTTGELFF. The CDR3 DNA reads as TGTGCCAGCAGCTTAGTACGACTGACCACCGGGGAGCTGTTTTTT.

This rearrangement joins TRBV7-9 to TRBJ2-1; possibly TRBD1 for D (5 bases). Deletions cut 3 bases from V and 7 bases from J, with 16 bases between. This CDR3 has 15 amino acids. Germline CDR1 SEHNR, CDR2 FQNEAQ (reference sequence). DNA for the CDR3: TGTGCCAGCAGCTTTATTTGGGGCGAGACAAATGAGCAGTTCTTC. This encodes CASSFIWGETNEQFF.

This sequence joins TRBV29-1 and TRBJ2-1; TRBD2 is a possible D gene (5 bases). Trimming stripped 7 bases from V and 4 bases from J, with 14 bases between. CDR3 length: 13 residues. Germline V gene data show CDR1 as SQVTM and CDR2 as ANQGSEA. For the CDR3, the DNA is TGCAGCGGAGCGGACGGTCAATACAATGAGCAGTTCTTC. Its translation is CSGADGQYNEQFF.

This chain connects TRBV6-1 to TRBJ2-7, with a tentative D call TRBD1 (6 bases). Trimming removed 6 bases from V and 3 bases from J, with 12 bases in between. The CDR3 sequence is 13 residues long. Looked up from germline, CDR1 is MNHNS and CDR2 is SASEGT. CDR3 residues: CASRDRQVYEQYF. The CDR3 coding sequence is TGTGCCAGCAGGGATAGACAGGTCTACGAGCAGTACTTC.